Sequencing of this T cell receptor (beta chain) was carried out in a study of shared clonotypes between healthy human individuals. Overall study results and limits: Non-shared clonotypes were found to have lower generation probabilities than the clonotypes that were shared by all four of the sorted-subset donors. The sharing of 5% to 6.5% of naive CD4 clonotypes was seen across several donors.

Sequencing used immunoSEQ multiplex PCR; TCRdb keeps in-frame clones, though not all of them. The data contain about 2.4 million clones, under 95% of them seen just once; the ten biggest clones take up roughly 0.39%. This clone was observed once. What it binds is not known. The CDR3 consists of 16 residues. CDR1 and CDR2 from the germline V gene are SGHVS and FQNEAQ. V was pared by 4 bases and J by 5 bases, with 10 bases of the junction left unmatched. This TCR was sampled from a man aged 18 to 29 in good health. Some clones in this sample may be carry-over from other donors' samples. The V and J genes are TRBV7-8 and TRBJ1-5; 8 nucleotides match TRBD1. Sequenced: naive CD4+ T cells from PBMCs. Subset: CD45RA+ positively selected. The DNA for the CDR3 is TGTGCCAGCAGCTCGCGGACAGGGAATACTCATCAGCCCCAGCATTTT. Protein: CASSSRTGNTHQPQHF.